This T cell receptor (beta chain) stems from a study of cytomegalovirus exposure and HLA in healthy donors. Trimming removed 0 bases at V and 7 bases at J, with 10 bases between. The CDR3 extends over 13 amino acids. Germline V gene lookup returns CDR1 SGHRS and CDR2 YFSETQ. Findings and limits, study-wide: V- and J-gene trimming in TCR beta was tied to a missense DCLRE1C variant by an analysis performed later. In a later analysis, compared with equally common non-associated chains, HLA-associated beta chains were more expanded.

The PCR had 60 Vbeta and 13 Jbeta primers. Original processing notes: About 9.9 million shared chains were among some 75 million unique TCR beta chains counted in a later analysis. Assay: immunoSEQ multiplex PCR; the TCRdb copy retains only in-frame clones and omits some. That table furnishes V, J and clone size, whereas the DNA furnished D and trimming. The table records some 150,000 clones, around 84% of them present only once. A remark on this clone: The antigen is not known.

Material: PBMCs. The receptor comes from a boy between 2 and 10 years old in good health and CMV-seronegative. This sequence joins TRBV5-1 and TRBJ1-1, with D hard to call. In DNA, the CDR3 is TGCGCCAGCAGCTTGGCTCTAGCCTATGAAGCTTTCTTT. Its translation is CASSLALAYEAFF.